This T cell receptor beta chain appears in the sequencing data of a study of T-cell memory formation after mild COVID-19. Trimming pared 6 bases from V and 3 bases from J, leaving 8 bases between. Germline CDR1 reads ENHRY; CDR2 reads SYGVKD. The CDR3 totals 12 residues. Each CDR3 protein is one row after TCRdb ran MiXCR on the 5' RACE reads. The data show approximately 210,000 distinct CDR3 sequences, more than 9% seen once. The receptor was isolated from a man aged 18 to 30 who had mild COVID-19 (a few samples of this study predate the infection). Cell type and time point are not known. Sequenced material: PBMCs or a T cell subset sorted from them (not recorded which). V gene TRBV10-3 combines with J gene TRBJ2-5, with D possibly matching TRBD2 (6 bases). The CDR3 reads CAIRDYEETQYF. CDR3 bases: TGTGCCATCAGGGACTACGAAGAGACCCAGTACTTC.